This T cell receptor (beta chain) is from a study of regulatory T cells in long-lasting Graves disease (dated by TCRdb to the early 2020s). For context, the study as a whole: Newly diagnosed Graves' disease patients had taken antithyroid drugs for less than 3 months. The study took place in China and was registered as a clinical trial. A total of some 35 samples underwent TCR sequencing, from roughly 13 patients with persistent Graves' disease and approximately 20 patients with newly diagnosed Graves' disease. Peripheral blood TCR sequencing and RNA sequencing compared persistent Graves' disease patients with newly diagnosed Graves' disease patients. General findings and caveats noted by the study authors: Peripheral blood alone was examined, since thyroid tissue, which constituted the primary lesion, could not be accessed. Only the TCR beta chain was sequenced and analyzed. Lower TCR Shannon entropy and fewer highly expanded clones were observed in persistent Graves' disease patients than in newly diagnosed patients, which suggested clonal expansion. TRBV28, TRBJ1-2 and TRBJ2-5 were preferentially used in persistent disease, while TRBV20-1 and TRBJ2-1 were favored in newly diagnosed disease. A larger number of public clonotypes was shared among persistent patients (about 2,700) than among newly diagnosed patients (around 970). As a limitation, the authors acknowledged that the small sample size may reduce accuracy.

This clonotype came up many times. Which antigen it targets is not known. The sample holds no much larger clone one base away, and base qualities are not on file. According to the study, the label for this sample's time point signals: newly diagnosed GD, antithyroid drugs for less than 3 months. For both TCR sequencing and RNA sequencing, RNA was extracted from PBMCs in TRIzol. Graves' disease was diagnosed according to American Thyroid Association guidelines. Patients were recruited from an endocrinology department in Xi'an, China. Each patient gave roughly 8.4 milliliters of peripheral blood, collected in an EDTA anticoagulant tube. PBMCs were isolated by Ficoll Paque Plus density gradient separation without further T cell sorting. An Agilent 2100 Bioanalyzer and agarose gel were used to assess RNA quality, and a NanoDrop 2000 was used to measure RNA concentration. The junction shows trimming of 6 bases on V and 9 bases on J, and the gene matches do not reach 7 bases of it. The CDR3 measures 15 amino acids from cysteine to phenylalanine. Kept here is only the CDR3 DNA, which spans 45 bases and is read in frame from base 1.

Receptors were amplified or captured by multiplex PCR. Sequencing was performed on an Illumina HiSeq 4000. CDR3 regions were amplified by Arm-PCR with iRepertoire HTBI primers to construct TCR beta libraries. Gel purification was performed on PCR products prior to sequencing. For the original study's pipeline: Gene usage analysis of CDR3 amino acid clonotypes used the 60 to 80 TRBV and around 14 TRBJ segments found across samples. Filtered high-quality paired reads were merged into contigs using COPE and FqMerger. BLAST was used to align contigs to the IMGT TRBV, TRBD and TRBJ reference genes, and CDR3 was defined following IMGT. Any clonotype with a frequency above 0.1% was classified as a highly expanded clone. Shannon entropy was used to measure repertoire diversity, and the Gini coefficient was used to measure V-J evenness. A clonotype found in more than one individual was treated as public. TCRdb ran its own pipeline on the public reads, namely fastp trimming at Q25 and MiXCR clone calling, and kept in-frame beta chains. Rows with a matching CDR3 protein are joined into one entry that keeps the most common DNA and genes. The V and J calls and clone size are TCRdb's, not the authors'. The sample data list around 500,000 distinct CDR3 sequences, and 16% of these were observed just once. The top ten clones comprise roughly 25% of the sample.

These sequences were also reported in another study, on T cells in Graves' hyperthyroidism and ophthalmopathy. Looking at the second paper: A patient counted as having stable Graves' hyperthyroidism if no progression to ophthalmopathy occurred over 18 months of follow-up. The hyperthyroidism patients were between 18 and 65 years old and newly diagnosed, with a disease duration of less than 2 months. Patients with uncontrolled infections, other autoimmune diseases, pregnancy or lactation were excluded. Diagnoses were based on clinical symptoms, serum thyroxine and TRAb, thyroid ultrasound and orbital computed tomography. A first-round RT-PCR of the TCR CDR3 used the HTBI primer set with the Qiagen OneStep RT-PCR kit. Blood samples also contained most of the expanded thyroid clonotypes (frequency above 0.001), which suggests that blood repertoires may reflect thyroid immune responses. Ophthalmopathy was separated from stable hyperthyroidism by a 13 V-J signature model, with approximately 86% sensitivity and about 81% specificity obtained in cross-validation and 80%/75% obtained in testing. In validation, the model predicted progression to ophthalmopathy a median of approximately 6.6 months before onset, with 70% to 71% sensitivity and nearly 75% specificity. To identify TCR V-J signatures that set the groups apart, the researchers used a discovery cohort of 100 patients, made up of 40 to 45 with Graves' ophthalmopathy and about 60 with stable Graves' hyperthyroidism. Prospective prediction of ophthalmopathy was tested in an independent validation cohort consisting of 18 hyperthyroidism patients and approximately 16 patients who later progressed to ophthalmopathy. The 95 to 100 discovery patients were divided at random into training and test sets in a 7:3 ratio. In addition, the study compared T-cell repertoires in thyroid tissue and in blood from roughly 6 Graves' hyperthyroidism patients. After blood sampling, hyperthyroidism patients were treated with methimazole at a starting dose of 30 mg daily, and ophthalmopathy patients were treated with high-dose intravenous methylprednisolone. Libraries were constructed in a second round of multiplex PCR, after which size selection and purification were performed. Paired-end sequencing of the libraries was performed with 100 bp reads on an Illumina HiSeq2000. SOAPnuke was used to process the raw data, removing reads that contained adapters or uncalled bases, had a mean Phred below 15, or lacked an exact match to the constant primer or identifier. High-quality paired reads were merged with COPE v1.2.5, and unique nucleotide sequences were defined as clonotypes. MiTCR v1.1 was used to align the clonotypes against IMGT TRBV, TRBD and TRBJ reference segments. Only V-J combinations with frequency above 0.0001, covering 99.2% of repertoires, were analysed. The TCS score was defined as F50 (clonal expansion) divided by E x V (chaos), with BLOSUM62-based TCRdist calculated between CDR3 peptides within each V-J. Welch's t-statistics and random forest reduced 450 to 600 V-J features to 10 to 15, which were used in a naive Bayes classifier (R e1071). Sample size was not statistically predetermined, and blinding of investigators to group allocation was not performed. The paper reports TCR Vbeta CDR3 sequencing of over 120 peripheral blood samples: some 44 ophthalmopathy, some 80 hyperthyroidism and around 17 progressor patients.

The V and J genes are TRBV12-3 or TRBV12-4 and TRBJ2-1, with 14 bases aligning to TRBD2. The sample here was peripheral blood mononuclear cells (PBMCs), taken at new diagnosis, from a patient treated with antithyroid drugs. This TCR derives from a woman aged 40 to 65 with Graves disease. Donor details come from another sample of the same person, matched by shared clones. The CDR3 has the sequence CASRRLAGGLGEQFF. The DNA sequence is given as TGTGCCAGCAGGCGACTAGCGGGGGGGCTGGGTGAGCAGTTCTTC.